This TCR beta chain appears in the sequencing data of a study of molecular identifiers for immune sequencing clone quantification (dated by TCRdb to the late 2010s). For context, the study as a whole: For a replicate experiment, the RNA from either 20,000 or 100,000 naive CD8 T cells was divided into five aliquots, and four of those aliquots went on to sequencing. This methods study used CD8 T cells to benchmark TCR RNA copy counting and molecular-identifier clustering-based TCR repertoire sequencing (MIDCIRS). General conclusions and limits of the study: Spiked-in Jurkat TCR RNA (10 copies' worth), which is not part of the donor repertoire, was contained in the naive libraries. Clones above 20 RNA copies held over 99% of molecules in CMV-specific effector cells but under 1% in naive cells. Modeling indicated approximately 3.1 TCR RNA copies recovered per cell, compared with roughly 10 by digital PCR, which implies a capture efficiency of around 30%. The sizes of highly expanded clones could end up underestimated when identical TCR molecules share a barcode. When barcode sub-clustering was omitted, TCR diversity was inflated by chimeric consensus sequences, with chimeras reaching as high as 47%. Spiked-in Jurkat TCR RNA equal to a single cell's worth was reported to be detectable even within one million naive CD8 T cells.

Libraries of naive CD8 T cells were built from anywhere between about 19,000 and 1,100,000 sorted cells, with 10%, 30% or 50% of the purified RNA used. Naive CD8 T cells, defined as CD8+CD4-CCR7+CD45RA+, were FACS-sorted into RLT Plus buffer on a BD FACSAria II. To test detection sensitivity, Jurkat RNA equal to ten TCR copies was added to samples of about 17,000-1,100,000 naive CD8 T cells. CD8 T cells were enriched using RosetteSep CD8+ T Cell Enrichment Cocktail and Ficoll-Paque, and the enriched cells then underwent ACK red cell lysis. The germline V end is reduced by 3 bases and the J end by 7 bases; junction bases left unmatched: 9. Its CDR3 holds 15 amino acids, cysteine through phenylalanine. The read is trimmed to its CDR3 DNA, 45 bases read in frame from base 1. CDR1 and CDR2, looked up from the germline V gene (reference sequence), are SEHNR and FQNEAQ. Concerning this clonotype itself: The antigen this receptor binds is unknown. Per-base qualities were not stored, and no clone one base away is much larger.

The library was generated by PCR. The sample was run on a NextSeq 500. Bulk TCR libraries were generated as previously described, with the TCR primers listed in Table S5 used. The Qiagen AllPrep DNA/RNA kit was used to purify total RNA. Before any analysis, reads coming from multiple sequencing runs of the same library were combined into one pool. Per the source publication's procedure: Reads were retained only if the reads had an exact TCR constant sequence, and the retained reads were trimmed to 150 nt and grouped according to their 12-nt molecular barcodes. Reads inside each barcode group were sub-clustered using a 15% Levenshtein threshold, and a quality-weighted consensus sequence was constructed for each RNA molecule. Non-functional sequences were filtered out, along with any lower-count sequence sitting one edit away from another sequence. Based on fitting two negative binomial distributions, any barcode sub-cluster with under 20% of the maximum read count was discarded. The public reads were reprocessed in TCRdb via fastp at Q25 and MiXCR, keeping in-frame beta chains. A single entry per CDR3 protein holds the most common genes and DNA from its merged rows. For this entry, the V and J calls and clone size follow TCRdb and not the study's own pipeline. The sample table contains about 510,000 distinct CDR3 sequences; only one count was recorded for around 23% of them. The ten largest clones take up approximately 0.8% of the sample.

The sequence was obtained from a human donor in good health. Some libraries in this study had Jurkat cell RNA spiked in. Sequenced sample: naive CD8+ T cells from blood, with Jurkat cell RNA spiked in. According to the study, the label for this sample's cell subset or site signals: FACS-sorted CD8+CD4-CCR7+CD45RA+ naive T cells. This receptor chain uses TRBV7-9 and TRBJ2-7; 10 of the junction bases match TRBD1. The bases read TGTGCCAGCAGCTTTAACCGGGACAGGGGAGTAGAGCAGTACTTC. Translated, it gives CASSFNRDRGVEQYF.